This TCR beta chain was recovered during a study of vaccination and CD4 T cells after COVID-19. Cultured CD4+ T-cell DNA underwent Oncomine TCR Beta short-read sequencing. MiXCR, run by TCRdb on the PCR reads, gives a single entry per CDR3 protein. The sample shows just over 15,000 distinct CDR3 sequences, about 40% of them seen only once. This clonotype was counted between two and nine times. Its cognate antigen is unknown. The germline gives CDR1 SGHKS, CDR2 YYEKEE (reference sequence). V trimming: 5 bases; J trimming: 1 base; junction bases outside the gene matches: 14. CDR3 length: 18 amino acids. Described treatment: approximately nine-day PBMC culture with coronavirus spike peptide pools or control peptides (ViraFEST assay).

The sequence was obtained from a human donor with COVID-19. Sequenced input: cultured CD4+ T cells from blood. V usage is TRBV5-5 and J usage is TRBJ1-5, with TRBD1 identical over 8 bases. CDR3 amino acids: CASSPAADRDTSNQPQHF. The CDR3 bases are TGTGCCAGCAGTCCCGCAGCGGACAGGGATACAAGCAATCAGCCCCAGCATTTT.